The 5 T cell receptor beta chains below all came from one sample that was sequenced in a study of cytomegalovirus exposure and HLA in healthy donors. Method: immunoSEQ multiplex PCR; TCRdb's copy keeps in-frame clones and lacks some. There are about 350,000 clones in the sample; roughly 87% occur only once, and roughly 1.1% lies in the top ten. Sequencing was performed on PBMCs. These receptors were obtained from a woman aged 30 to 39 in good health and CMV-seropositive.

This chain uses TRBV30 with TRBJ2-5, with D maybe TRBD1 (5 bases). In germline, CDR1 is GTSNPN, CDR2 SVGIG (reference sequence). This CDR3 is built from 14 residues. Trimming pared 1 base from V and 1 base from J, leaving 10 bases between. The CDR3 DNA is TGTGCCTGGAGTGCCCACAGGATCCAAGAGACCCAGTACTTC. Protein sequence: CAWSAHRIQETQYF. Variable domain in full (rest from reference TRBV30 and TRBJ2-5): SQTIHQWPATLVQPVGSPLSLECTVEGTSNPNLYWYRQAAGRGLQLLFYSVGIGQISSEVPQNLSASRPQDRQFILSSKKLLLSDSGFYLCAWSAHRIQETQYFGPGTRLLVL.

The J gene is TRBJ1-2, the V gene TRBV5-6; TRBD1 matches 11 bases. The V segment lost 7 bases and the J segment 8 bases; nucleotides outside the gene matches: 7. Germline CDR1 reads SGHDT; CDR2 reads YYEEEE. The CDR3 length is 13 residues. CDR3 sequence (DNA): TGTGCCAGCGGACAGGGGGCGGCTATCGGCTACACCTTC. Translation: CASGQGAAIGYTF.

V gene TRBV7-9 combines with J gene TRBJ1-1; TRBD1 might be the D (5 bases). V lost 1 base and J lost 4, with 13 bases in between. CDR1 is SEHNR, CDR2 FQNEAQ, per germline (reference sequence). This CDR3 spans 15 amino acids. The CDR3 sequence: CASSLEDRGPTEAFF. The CDR3 DNA reads TGTGCCAGCAGCTTAGAAGACAGAGGTCCCACTGAAGCTTTCTTT.

This chain connects TRBV30 to TRBJ1-1; TRBD1 aligns across 8 bases. Looked up from germline, CDR1 is GTSNPN and CDR2 is SVGIG (reference sequence). The CDR3 has 14 amino acids. Germline trimming cut 4 bases from V and 1 base from J; bases unmatched to any gene: 5. The CDR3 loop reads CAWNLGTGNTEAFF. The CDR3 coding sequence is TGTGCCTGGAACCTTGGGACAGGGAACACTGAAGCTTTCTTT.

As regards this clone: Other nucleotide sequences in the sample specify the same CDR3. The chain carries TRBV7-6 and TRBJ1-5; weak D call: TRBD1 (5 bases). V lost 1 base to trimming and J lost 1 base, with 11 bases between them. CDR1 is SGHVS and CDR2 is FNYEAQ in the germline V gene. CDR3 size: 16 residues. This CDR3 reads CASSLVSGGSNQPQHF. The CDR3 coding sequence is TGTGCCAGCAGCTTAGTCTCTGGGGGAAGCAATCAGCCCCAGCATTTT.